These 21 T cell receptor beta chains were sequenced from one sample in a study of blood T cells in healthy people across ages. Primed by a sample-barcoded 5' primer and a J-beta primer mix, a second PCR proceeded for roughly 6 to 12 cycles. TCRdb passed the 5' RACE reads through MiXCR, listing each CDR3 protein once. The sample lists around 710,000 distinct CDR3 sequences, roughly 47% seen once, with roughly 19% in the top ten. Sample: blood. All receptors come from a woman between 55 and 75 years old in good health.

On this clonotype: This could be a read error, since a much larger clone is one nucleotide away. V usage is TRBV12-3 or TRBV12-4 and J usage is TRBJ2-7; 8 positions match TRBD2. The V and J ends lost 7 bases and 2 bases, in that order; junction bases with no gene match: 7. The CDR3 totals 14 residues. The CDR3, as DNA: TGTGCCAGCACCTGGGTTAGCGGGGCCTACGAGCAGTACTTC. It yields the protein CASTWVSGAYEQYF.

Ten or more counts support this clonotype. V gene TRBV5-1 combines with J gene TRBJ2-1, with D perhaps matching TRBD2 (5 bases). In germline, CDR1 is SGHRS, CDR2 YFSETQ. Trimming removed 0 bases at V and 10 bases at J, with 8 bases between. The CDR3 consists of 12 residues. CDR3 bases: TGCGCCAGCAGCTTGGGAGGGCGGGAGCAGTTCTTC. Its translation: CASSLGGREQFF.

On this clonotype itself: One end of the junction is discordant with germline, which a read error may explain. J is TRBJ2-3 and V is TRBV7-7, with 9 bases identical to TRBD1. Germline V gives CDR1 SSHAT, CDR2 FNYEAQ (reference sequence). The CDR3 totals 16 residues. The CDR3, as DNA: TGTGCTAGCAGCTCCGGTACAGGGGGCGGCACAGATACGCAGTATTTT. It specifies CASSSGTGGGTDTQYF.

The gene calls are TRBV29-1 and TRBJ1-6; perhaps TRBD1 as D (5 bases). The CDR3 has 14 residues. The V and J ends lost 6 bases and 4 bases respectively, with 13 bases between them. In germline, CDR1 is SQVTM, CDR2 ANQGSEA. CDR3 sequence: CSVQTADYNSPLHF. The CDR3 coding sequence is TGCAGCGTACAGACAGCCGATTATAATTCACCCCTCCACTTT.

There are a few counts of this clonotype. This rearrangement joins TRBV5-1 to TRBJ2-6; TRBD2 is a possible D gene (6 bases). With 2 bases removed from V and 0 bases from J, the gap between germline ends came to 9 bases. CDR3 length: 16 amino acids. Germline loops: CDR1 SGHRS, CDR2 YFSETQ. CDR3 nucleotides: TGCGCCAGCAGCTTCCGGGAGTACTCTGGGGCCAACGTCCTGACTTTC. Its translation: CASSFREYSGANVLTF. The full variable domain, completed using reference TRBV5-1 and TRBJ2-6, is KAGVTQTPRYLIKTRGQQVTLSCSPISGHRSVSWYQQTPGQGLQFLFEYFSETQRNKGNFPGRFSGRQFSNSRSEMNVSTLELGDSALYLCASSFREYSGANVLTFGAGSRLTVL.

The chain combines TRBV24-1 with TRBJ2-1; 14 bases are shared with TRBD2. J lost 0 bases, V lost 7 bases, and 10 bases had no gene match. The CDR3 runs 19 residues. Germline V gene lookup returns CDR1 KGHDR and CDR2 SFDVKD. CDR3 residues: CATSRAATSGRGSYNEQFF. For the CDR3, the DNA is TGTGCCACCAGCCGGGCCGCGACTAGCGGGAGGGGCTCCTACAATGAGCAGTTCTTC.

The chain couples TRBV3-1 to TRBJ2-1; possibly TRBD2 for D (5 bases). V dropped 0 bases and J dropped 7 bases, with 13 bases sitting between them. The germline CDR1 and CDR2 sequences are LGHDT and YNNKEL (reference sequence). The CDR3 covers 15 residues. The DNA for the CDR3 is TGTGCCAGCAGCCAAGACCAACTTAGCGCTAATGAGCAGTTCTTC. Translating it yields CASSQDQLSANEQFF.

This clonotype appeared a few times. This chain connects TRBV7-3 to TRBJ2-1; weak D call: TRBD2 (5 bases). V was clipped by 5 bases and J by 3 bases, with 11 bases between them. Germline V gene sequence: CDR1 SGHTA, CDR2 FQGTGA. This CDR3 comprises 14 residues. CDR3 sequence (DNA): TGTGCCAGCAGCACAATCGGAGGCTACAATGAGCAGTTCTTC. As protein: CASSTIGGYNEQFF.

The chain employs TRBV6-5 and TRBJ1-6; no firm D call. CDR3 length: 18 residues. The ends were cut back, 0 bases at V and 0 bases at J, with 12 bases in the middle. CDR1 and CDR2 (germline): MNHEY, SVGAGI. In nucleotides, the CDR3 is TGTGCCAGCAGTTACTCCGGCAGCCCGAGCTCCTATAATTCACCCCTCCACTTT. Translated, it gives CASSYSGSPSSYNSPLHF.

This chain links TRBV6-4 with TRBJ2-1; 14 bases line up with TRBD2. The CDR3 consists of 15 residues. V trimming: 6 bases; J trimming: 5 bases; junction bases outside the gene matches: 3. Germline values: CDR1 MRHNA, CDR2 SNTAGT. CDR3 residues: CASRRLAGGNNEQFF. CDR3 DNA: TGTGCCAGCAGACGACTAGCGGGAGGGAACAATGAGCAGTTCTTC.

The chain is built from TRBV20-1 and TRBJ1-1, with D unclear. V was trimmed by 3 bases and J by 3 bases, leaving 11 bases between them. The length of the CDR3 is 13 residues. Germline CDR1 is DFQATT and CDR2 is SNEGSKA (reference sequence). The CDR3 DNA sequence: TGCAGTGCTAGCAGGTTATTGGACACTGAAGCTTTCTTT. Its protein is CSASRLLDTEAFF.

This sequence joins TRBV5-1 and TRBJ1-1; 7 nucleotides match TRBD1. Looked up from germline, CDR1 is SGHRS and CDR2 is YFSETQ. This CDR3 region has 15 residues. The ends lost 0 bases at V and 6 bases at J; junction bases unmatched: 8. The CDR3 loop reads CASSLARGRVPEAFF. Here the CDR3 DNA reads TGCGCCAGCAGCTTGGCCAGGGGGAGGGTTCCTGAAGCTTTCTTT.

The rearrangement joins TRBV20-1 to TRBJ1-6; the D gene is possibly TRBD1 (5 bases). The CDR3 totals 17 residues. V was cut by 0 bases and J by 7 bases, with 19 bases left in between. The germline V gene has CDR1 DFQATT and CDR2 SNEGSKA (reference sequence). This chain's CDR3 is CSARDIAGLGGNSPLHF. CDR3 sequence (DNA): TGCAGTGCTAGAGATATTGCAGGGCTGGGAGGGAATTCACCCCTCCACTTT.

This sequence joins TRBV12-5 and TRBJ2-2, with D unclear. This CDR3 has 14 amino acids. Germline V CDR1 and CDR2: LGHNT, FRNRAP. With 7 bases removed from V and 2 bases from J, the gap between germline ends came to 11 bases. The CDR3 is CASAPRANTGELFF. CDR3 DNA: TGTGCTAGTGCCCCCCGAGCAAACACCGGGGAGCTGTTTTTT.

This rearrangement joins TRBV5-1 to TRBJ2-3, with no clear D. CDR1 and CDR2 from the germline V gene are SGHRS and YFSETQ. Trimming removed 4 bases at V and 6 bases at J, with 15 bases between. The CDR3 runs to 14 residues. CDR3: CASSRSAAGDTQYF. The CDR3 coding sequence is TGCGCCAGCAGCCGGTCGGCGGCTGGGGATACGCAGTATTTT.

The V call is TRBV3-1, the J call TRBJ2-1; D gene ambiguous. The CDR3 spans 11 residues. Per the germline V gene, CDR1 is LGHDT and CDR2 is YNNKEL (reference sequence). With 3 bases removed from V and 7 bases from J, the gap between germline ends came to 4 bases. CDR3: CASSQWNEQFF. As DNA, the CDR3 is TGTGCCAGCAGCCAGTGGAATGAGCAGTTCTTC.

This clonotype occurred a few times. J is TRBJ2-3 and V is TRBV10-3, with TRBD2 matching 11 bases. This CDR3 has 17 amino acids. Germline V gene sequence: CDR1 ENHRY, CDR2 SYGVKD. With V trimmed by 3 bases and J by 4 bases, 9 bases remained unmatched. CDR3 nucleotide sequence: TGTGCCATCAGTGATACTAGCGGGAGTGTGAGCCCAGATACGCAGTATTTT. Protein product: CAISDTSGSVSPDTQYF.

This chain uses TRBV7-8 with TRBJ2-4; TRBD1 aligns across 9 bases. The CDR3 is made up of 16 amino acids. J lost 4 bases, V lost 5 bases, and 9 bases had no gene match. CDR1 and CDR2 (germline): SGHVS, FQNEAQ. CDR3 amino acids: CASSRSSGQGKNIQYF. CDR3 DNA sequence: TGTGCCAGCAGCCGCTCCTCGGGACAGGGAAAAAACATTCAGTACTTC.

This clonotype was seen at least ten times. The chain carries TRBV29-1 and TRBJ2-7, with a tentative D call TRBD1 (7 bases). The germline CDR1 and CDR2 sequences are SQVTM and ANQGSEA. The CDR3 is 13 residues long. Trimming removed 4 bases from V and 1 base from J, with 11 bases in between. The CDR3 sequence: CSVATGRSYEQYF. The CDR3 DNA reads as TGCAGCGTTGCGACAGGGAGGTCCTACGAGCAGTACTTC.

The rearrangement joins TRBV12-3 or TRBV12-4 to TRBJ2-2, with TRBD1 matching over 12 bases. The CDR3 has 16 amino acids. V lost 4 bases to trimming and J lost 7 bases; unmatched junction nucleotides: 7. DNA for the CDR3: TGTGCCAGCAGTTCGGCCGGGACAGGGGGCTTCGGGGAGCTGTTTTTT. Protein sequence: CASSSAGTGGFGELFF.

The chain has TRBV28 and TRBJ1-4; 9 nucleotides match TRBD1. This CDR3 contains 16 residues. Unmatched junction bases numbered 8, after V lost 1 base and J lost 8 bases. Germline CDR1 is MDHEN and CDR2 is SYDVKM. The CDR3 DNA is TGTGCCAGCAGTTTATCGGACAGGGGCGGTTTCGAAAAACTGTTTTTT. Translating gives CASSLSDRGGFEKLFF.